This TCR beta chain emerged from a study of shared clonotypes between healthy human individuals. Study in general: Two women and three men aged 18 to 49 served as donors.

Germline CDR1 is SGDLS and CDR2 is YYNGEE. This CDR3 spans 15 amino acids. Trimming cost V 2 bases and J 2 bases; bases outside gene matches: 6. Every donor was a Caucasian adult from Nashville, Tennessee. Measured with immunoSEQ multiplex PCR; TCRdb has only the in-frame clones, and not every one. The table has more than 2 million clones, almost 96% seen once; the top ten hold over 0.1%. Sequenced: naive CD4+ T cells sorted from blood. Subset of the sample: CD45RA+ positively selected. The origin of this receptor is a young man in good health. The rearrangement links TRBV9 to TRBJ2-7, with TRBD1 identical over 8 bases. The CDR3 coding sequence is TGTGCCAGCAGCGTGGGATGGACAGGGACCTACGAGCAGTACTTC. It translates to CASSVGWTGTYEQYF.